This paragraph reports one T cell receptor beta chain. The data belong to a study of blood T cell repertoires in COVID-19. Study-level background: COVID-19 samples, acute and convalescent, were from the United States, Italy and Spain. T cells, B-cell-depleted T cells, or PBMCs provided the cDNA or gDNA that served as material.

V shed 4 bases and J shed 0 bases, with 9 bases lying between them. The CDR3 totals 14 residues. Germline V gene lookup returns CDR1 MNHEY and CDR2 SVGAGI. Assay: immunoSEQ multiplex PCR; the TCRdb copy retains only in-frame clones and omits some. The sample lists some 270,000 clones; 84% were seen once. This receptor was identified in a middle-aged woman who had recovered from COVID-19. The chain carries TRBV6-5 and TRBJ1-1; possibly TRBD1 for D (5 bases). The sample was peripheral blood. The CDR3 here is CASSSGPLNTEAFF. The CDR3 DNA reads TGTGCCAGCAGTTCAGGGCCCTTGAACACTGAAGCTTTCTTT.